Shown below are 9 T cell receptor beta chains from a single sample sequenced in a study of blood T cell repertoires in COVID-19. The data were produced by immunoSEQ multiplex PCR, yet TCRdb's version contains in-frame clones alone and is incomplete. The sample lists over 60,000 clones, 89% occurring once. What was sequenced was peripheral blood. The receptors here all came from a man older than 75 with acute or convalescent COVID-19.

The V call is TRBV30, the J call TRBJ1-1; TRBD1 matches 7 bases. Germline V gives CDR1 GTSNPN, CDR2 SVGIG (reference sequence). The CDR3 extends over 16 amino acids. The V gene end was trimmed by 5 bases and the J gene end by 1 base; junction bases not matched to a gene: 13. This CDR3 reads CAWASTPDRTNTEAFF. The CDR3 DNA sequence: TGTGCCTGGGCATCGACCCCGGACAGGACGAACACTGAAGCTTTCTTT.

The chain employs TRBV9 and TRBJ2-2; 7 bases match TRBD2. After removal of 7 bases from V and 4 bases from J, the junction contained 16 bases not matched to a gene. CDR1 and CDR2 (germline): SGDLS, YYNGEE. The CDR3 is made up of 17 amino acids. The DNA for the CDR3 is TGTGCCAGCTGGGCTGGGGATGCGGGGGACCCCACCGGGGAGCTGTTTTTT. It yields the protein CASWAGDAGDPTGELFF.

The V and J genes are TRBV29-1 and TRBJ2-2; D call uncertain. Trimming removed 5 bases from V and 3 bases from J, with 10 bases in between. The CDR3 loop spans 13 amino acids. CDR1 and CDR2 (germline): SQVTM, ANQGSEA. The DNA for the CDR3 is TGCAGCGTTTCTGGCAGTCACACCGGGGAGCTGTTTTTT. Translated: CSVSGSHTGELFF.

V gene TRBV19 combines with J gene TRBJ2-3, with D possibly TRBD2 on 7 matching bases. The CDR3 spans 14 residues. The V and J ends lost 5 bases and 7 bases respectively, with 16 bases between them. Germline V gene data show CDR1 as LNHDA and CDR2 as SQIVND (reference sequence). In nucleotides, the CDR3 is TGTGCCAGTAGTGGCGGGAGAGGGGGAAATACGCAGTATTTT. As protein: CASSGGRGGNTQYF. The whole variable domain, filled in from reference TRBV19 and TRBJ2-3, reads DGGITQSPKYLFRKEGQNVTLSCEQNLNHDAMYWYRQDPGQGLRLIYYSQIVNDFQKGDIAEGYSVSREKKESFPLTVTSAQKNPTAFYLCASSGGRGGNTQYFGPGTRLTVL.

The V call is TRBV15, the J call TRBJ2-3; TRBD2 is a possible D gene (6 bases). This CDR3 is built from 15 residues. V shed 0 bases and J shed 3 bases, with 10 bases lying between them. The germline V gene has CDR1 LNHNV and CDR2 YYDKDF (reference sequence). This CDR3 reads CATSRERGLTDTQYF. The CDR3 nucleotides are TGTGCCACCAGCAGAGAGCGGGGTCTGACAGATACGCAGTATTTT.

V gene TRBV18 combines with J gene TRBJ1-2; D may be TRBD1 (5 bases). The CDR3 extends over 14 amino acids. Germline V CDR1 and CDR2: KGHSH, LQKENI. Trimming took 2 bases from V and 4 from J, leaving 11 bases between them. In nucleotides, the CDR3 is TGTGCCAGCTCACCAGTCAGGGCTGCCTATGGCTACACCTTC. Its protein product is CASSPVRAAYGYTF.

The CDR3 sequence is CASSPGTGVLNTEAFF. CDR3 nucleotide sequence: TGCGCCAGCAGCCCAGGGACAGGCGTACTGAACACTGAAGCTTTCTTT. The chain employs TRBV5-1 and TRBJ1-1, with TRBD1 matching 8 bases. Losses at the gene ends were 4 bases for V and 0 bases for J; bases not matched to a gene: 8. The CDR3 covers 16 residues. Germline CDR1 SGHRS, CDR2 YFSETQ.

The J gene is TRBJ1-2, the V gene TRBV29-1; D gene ambiguous. The germline gives CDR1 SQVTM, CDR2 ANQGSEA. The CDR3 spans 10 residues. The germline V and J ends were trimmed by 5 bases and 6 bases, with 7 bases remaining between them. The CDR3 nucleotides are TGCAGCGTTTATCTTGATGGCTACACCTTC. Encoded protein: CSVYLDGYTF. Together with reference TRBV29-1 and TRBJ1-2, the CDR3 gives the full variable domain: SAVISQKPSRDICQRGTSLTIQCQVDSQVTMMFWYRQQPGQSLTLIATANQGSEATYESGFVIDKFPISRPNLTFSTLTVSNMSPEDSSIYLCSVYLDGYTFGSGTRLTVV.

Only one count was recorded for this clone. This chain uses TRBV6-1 with TRBJ1-6; TRBD1 is a possible D gene (6 bases). V was pared by 2 bases and J by 4 bases, with 9 bases between. In germline, CDR1 is MNHNS, CDR2 SASEGT. This CDR3 spans 15 amino acids. CDR3 sequence: CASSEPGQYNSPLHF. The CDR3 region has the DNA TGTGCCAGCAGTGAACCGGGACAATATAATTCACCCCTCCACTTT.